Included here is one TCR beta chain sequence, with context. Its antigen is unknown. No much larger clonotype is one base removed from it; base qualities were not supplied. The sample comes from a study of cytomegalovirus exposure and HLA in healthy donors (dated by TCRdb to the late 2010s). At the level of the whole study: An earlier analysis of 550 to 700 of the donors reported about 250 Gb of sequence data and 117 million unique TCR beta sequences from 150 million to 200 million T cells. An early release covering around 630 HLA-typed donors comprised about 300 gigabases of sequencing data and around 86 million unique TCR sequences. Of the roughly 420 genotyped donors, approximately 80% were placed in the genetic ancestry cluster associated with self-reported Caucasian donors. The study was designed to test whether signatures of past pathogen exposure could be identified by cataloging public T cell receptors. The T cell repertoires of 700 or so subjects were profiled by immunosequencing and related to cytomegalovirus serostatus. Besides the first cohort of around 670 subjects, a separate validation cohort made up of 120 different subjects was used. To predict cytomegalovirus infection status, the study combined high-throughput TCR immunosequencing, statistical association of individual TCRs with disease status, and machine learning. In a later analysis, previously published TCR beta repertoires from 666 donors were re-analyzed and high-resolution HLA genotyping was added so that TCR occurrence patterns could be studied. In the later analysis, no new phenotypic data were used to find candidate immune exposures; instead, reliance was placed on TCR beta sequences and their occurrence across donors. To decide whether each TCR beta V gene segment behaved as functional or pseudogenic, an earlier analysis of 587 of the donors relied on high-throughput TCR beta sequencing. Donor age, sex, ethnicity and CMV serostatus were compiled together with the repertoire data. In a later genetic analysis, genome-wide SNP genotypes for about three fifths of the roughly 670 donors were used, and that subset was treated as a discovery cohort. All discovery cohort repertoires had been generated using a single sequencing platform. HLA typing covered class I and class II loci at four-digit resolution. Typing coverage varied by locus: about 620-640 donors for A, B, C, DRB1 and DQB1; approximately 560 for DQA1; more than 600 for DPA1; 450 to 480 for DPB1. Several DR-DQ haplotypes were treated as single units for association and clustering because of strong linkage in the cohort. Among some 410 genotyped donors of the cohort, an average of around 250,000 unique TCR beta nucleotide sequences was sequenced per donor, of which 15% to 20% were non-productive.

Study-wide findings and limitations: A later analysis found that TCR association rates varied across HLA loci, with DRB1 alleles showing the most associated TCRs and HLA-C alleles the fewest. Most TCR sequences were observed very rarely across donors, whereas some public TCRs were present in many individuals. Roughly uniform sequencing depth across donors was assumed in presence/absence analyses, although this assumption may not hold. In the study, 164 TCR beta chains were listed as associated with cytomegalovirus. In a later genetic analysis, a missense DCLRE1C variant was associated with V-gene and J-gene trimming of TCR beta chains, and the association was replicated in an independent cohort. Compared with the approximately 600-donor mean, donors in an Asian-associated ancestry cluster had fewer N-insertions in productive TCRs, according to a later genetic analysis. A cluster of highly shared sequence variants was judged likely to represent a technical artifact of the sequencing pipeline. Immune exposure information for the cohort was limited to CMV serostatus. In an earlier analysis of approximately 590 of the donors, most TCR beta V segments appeared in productive rearrangements about 90% or about 30% of the time, broadly matching IMGT annotations. Correlated functional status among segregating V segments might reflect linkage disequilibrium, but an unknown experimental factor could not be ruled out. A later analysis found that HLA-associated TCR beta chains were more clonally expanded and had lower generation probabilities than equally common non-associated chains. Most CMV-associated TCR beta chains appeared to be HLA-restricted in a later analysis, and the HLA associations seemed to be driven largely by CMV exposure. When HLA alleles, especially DR and DQ, strongly co-occurred, attributing TCR associations to individual alleles was difficult. Several of the top co-occurrence clusters appeared to be linked to parvovirus B19, influenza, CMV and Epstein-Barr virus, according to a later analysis. Specific HLA alleles were associated with 18,000 or so TCR beta sequences at a false discovery rate of 0.05 in a later analysis. A further reported finding was that TCR beta sequences accurately predicted the HLA-A and HLA-B alleles for most subjects in the first cohort. About 15 rarely observed V segments, including chromosome 9 orphons, were excluded from the earlier analysis of 550 to 700 of the donors because counts were too low. Because some donors lacked HLA typing at each locus, the association tests relied only on the typed subset. In this cohort, only TCR beta chains were sequenced, and detectable features were limited by the absence of alpha or paired-chain data. In vitro tests confirmed that a few of the cytomegalovirus-associated TCR beta chains recognize cytomegalovirus antigens. Cytomegalovirus status was reported to be diagnosed by the classifier with high specificity and sensitivity in both the original and validation cohorts. According to the authors, the approach could potentially be generalized to other disease states and immunological phenotypes.

The cohort was made up of around 720 healthy bone marrow donors. Cohort members were all nominally healthy when sampled, although unrecorded immune exposures were likely present. The donor tested CMV seronegative, placing the donor among the 350 or so seronegative members of the cohort. Each donor provided a peripheral blood sample, and peripheral blood mononuclear cells were used for TCR beta sequencing. The Qiagen DNeasy Blood Extraction Kit was used to extract genomic DNA from the blood cell samples. Library preparation used the immunoSEQ multiplex PCR assay. The multiplex PCR relied on a mix of 60 forward primers for TCR Vbeta segments and 13 reverse primers for TCR Jbeta segments. The CDR3 region of rearranged TCR beta genes was amplified from genomic DNA by a multiplex PCR assay. The amplified TCR beta libraries were sequenced on the Illumina HiSeq System as 87-base-pair reads. The authors' analysis ran thus. Across the 500 to 850 repertoires, a later analysis counted tens of millions of unique TCR beta chains, roughly 11 million of which were shared by at least two donors. Raw reads were error-corrected and collapsed into unique sequences with a nearest-neighbor algorithm that merged closely related sequences to remove PCR and sequencing errors. V, D and J gene segments were assigned by aligning CDR3 sequences to IMGT reference sequences. For a sequence to be retained, at least a six-nucleotide match to both a V gene segment and a J gene segment was required. A rearrangement counted as productive if the CDR3 had no stop codons and remained in frame with V and J, and every other rearrangement counted as non-productive. CDR3 was defined according to IMGT convention as the region running from the second conserved V-encoded cysteine to the conserved J-encoded phenylalanine. The earlier analysis of about 610 of the donors excluded any sequence lacking an unambiguous match to a single V gene segment. An earlier analysis of just under 600 of the donors called V segments functional above 56.7% productive rearrangements and segregating when the between-donor standard deviation exceeded 5%. To diagnose cytomegalovirus status from the catalog of TCR beta chain sequences, a statistical classification framework was built. A later analysis assigned V and J genes by comparing TCR nucleotide sequences with IMGT/GENE-DB human TR gene sequences. In a later analysis, CDR3 sequences and most-parsimonious VDJ recombination scenarios were assigned using the TCRdist pipeline. In a later analysis, every TCR beta chain was defined by the combination of its CDR3 amino acid sequence and its V-gene family, and reads without a unique V-gene family were dropped. To address suspected cross-contamination and a sequencing artifact, a later analysis removed 592 highly shared, low-generation-probability nucleotide sequences. In a later analysis, a clonal expansion index for each public chain was calculated from normalized within-repertoire ranks of inferred template counts. In a later analysis, generation probabilities were computed with a VDJ recombination model fitted to out-of-frame rearrangements, and the resulting probabilities were checked against IGoR. A later analysis scored TCR-TCR, TCR-HLA and TCR-CMV co-occurrence with hypergeometric tests, applying a repertoire-size bias correction to TCR pairs. False discovery rates were estimated in a later analysis by permuting HLA or CMV assignments 20 times. In a later analysis, co-occurring TCRs were grouped with DBSCAN, and TCRdist sequence similarity was added when clustering was performed within HLA-allele-positive subsets. Repertoires with fewer than 30,000 or more than 120,000 public chains were left out of co-occurrence clustering, as were four to six repertoires with anomalous nucleotide sharing. TCRdb mirrors the immuneACCESS table, restricted to in-frame sequences. Some clones are absent from its copies; in checked studies, under half trace to an unresolved V gene, and the reason for the others is unknown. That table supplies the V and J calls and clone size; D and trimming were determined from the DNA. The sample records more than 110,000 clones, about 79% of which are singletons. The ten largest clones represent less than 3.5% of the sample.

Sequences were obtained from PBMCs. This sequence originates from a male donor in good health and CMV-seronegative.

This receptor has the CDR3 CASSPLKRLAGGLYEQYF. The bases read TGTGCCAGCAGCCCCCTTAAGCGGTTAGCGGGAGGCCTCTACGAGCAGTACTTC. The sequence is built from TRBV7-8 and TRBJ2-7; TRBD2 aligns with 10 central bases. V trim: 5 bases; J trim: 3 bases; unmatched bases: 16. CDR1 and CDR2 are read off the germline V gene as SGHVS and FQNEAQ. The CDR3, from cysteine to phenylalanine, totals 18 residues. The read is trimmed to its CDR3 DNA, 54 bases read in frame from base 1.